The 11 T cell receptor beta chains given below trace back to one sample, sequenced in a study of identical twins. TCRdb analysed the 5' RACE reads with MiXCR anew, one entry per CDR3 protein. The sample contains 400,000 to 500,000 distinct CDR3 sequences, around a sixth of which appear only once. Sequencing input: naive T cells sorted from blood. The receptors stem from a man aged 45-65 years in good health.

This clonotype was picked up many times. The chain recombines TRBV29-1 with TRBJ2-7, with 7 nucleotides matching TRBD2. Germline values: CDR1 SQVTM, CDR2 ANQGSEA. The length of the CDR3 is 14 residues. V lost 4 bases, J lost 4 bases, and 10 bases stayed unmatched. In DNA, the CDR3 is TGCAGCGTTGTGCGGGGGTTGGGAACTTACGAGCAGTACTTC. This gives the protein CSVVRGLGTYEQYF.

This clonotype was recorded many times. V usage is TRBV7-9 and J usage is TRBJ2-5; D unresolved. Trimming shortened V by 1 base and J by 5 bases, and 11 bases separated the two germline ends. This CDR3 comprises 14 residues. CDR1 and CDR2 from the germline V gene are SEHNR and FQNEAQ (reference sequence). The CDR3 loop is CASSLVSLRETQYF. The CDR3 DNA is TGTGCCAGCAGCTTAGTTTCGCTCAGGGAGACCCAGTACTTC.

The rearrangement uses TRBV27 and TRBJ2-2; 12 bases match TRBD2. The CDR3 extends over 16 amino acids. Trimming at V came to 5 bases and at J to 4 bases, leaving 5 bases not matched to a gene. Looked up from germline, CDR1 is MNHEY and CDR2 is SMNVEV (reference sequence). The CDR3 DNA is TGTGCCAGCAGTCTGGGGACTAGCGGGCGCACCGGGGAGCTGTTTTTT. Translated: CASSLGTSGRTGELFF.

The chain employs TRBV20-1 and TRBJ2-3, with TRBD1 matching 9 bases. Germline trimming cut 0 bases from V and 2 bases from J; bases unmatched to any gene: 12. The length of the CDR3 is 18 residues. Germline assignment: CDR1 DFQATT and CDR2 SNEGSKA (reference sequence). The CDR3 bases are TGCAGTGCTAGAGAAATTAGGAGAGGGACAGGGTACACAGATACGCAGTATTTT. Translation gives CSAREIRRGTGYTDTQYF.

The sample holds a few counts of this clonotype. V usage is TRBV10-3 and J usage is TRBJ2-7; D gene uncertain. Deletions cut 5 bases from V and 3 bases from J, with 8 bases between. The CDR3 sequence is 12 residues long. Germline V gene lookup returns CDR1 ENHRY and CDR2 SYGVKD. The CDR3 spells CAISKNNYEQYF. The DNA of the CDR3 is TGTGCCATCAGTAAAAACAACTACGAGCAGTACTTC.

The chain recombines TRBV9 with TRBJ2-2, with TRBD2 matching 13 bases. This CDR3 has 18 residues. Germline loops: CDR1 SGDLS, CDR2 YYNGEE. The ends lost 4 bases at V and 6 bases at J; junction bases unmatched: 12. CDR3 DNA sequence: TGTGCCAGCAGCCCAAACCGAGGACTAGCGGGAGAACCCGGGGAGCTGTTTTTT. Its protein product is CASSPNRGLAGEPGELFF.

This clonotype showed up just a few times. The CDR3, as DNA: TGTGCCAGCAGTTCCGGACAGGGCCCAGATACGCAGTATTTT. Its protein is CASSSGQGPDTQYF. The rearrangement joins TRBV28 to TRBJ2-3, with 8 bases identical to TRBD1. V dropped 4 bases and J dropped 4; count of bases not matched to a gene: 4. Germline V gives CDR1 MDHEN, CDR2 SYDVKM. The CDR3 sequence is 14 residues long. Using reference TRBV28 and TRBJ2-3 for the parts outside the CDR3, the full variable domain is DVKVTQSSRYLVKRTGEKVFLECVQDMDHENMFWYRQDPGLGLRLIYFSYDVKMKEKGDIPEGYSVSREKKERFSLILESASTNQTSMYLCASSSGQGPDTQYFGPGTRLTVL.

The rearrangement joins TRBV29-1 to TRBJ2-6; 8 nucleotides line up with TRBD1. The CDR3 length is 13 residues. Trimming cost V 6 bases and J 12 bases; bases outside gene matches: 10. Germline CDR1 is SQVTM and CDR2 is ANQGSEA. The CDR3 nucleotides read TGCAGCGTCTTCTGGACAGGGCGAAGCGTCCTGACTTTC. It codes for CSVFWTGRSVLTF. Full variable domain (missing parts from reference TRBV29-1 and TRBJ2-6): SAVISQKPSRDICQRGTSLTIQCQVDSQVTMMFWYRQQPGQSLTLIATANQGSEATYESGFVIDKFPISRPNLTFSTLTVSNMSPEDSSIYLCSVFWTGRSVLTFGAGSRLTVL.

The chain links TRBV7-3 to TRBJ2-7; 7 bases fit TRBD1. V was pared by 3 bases and J by 0 bases, with 5 bases of the junction left unmatched. The CDR3 runs 15 residues. CDR1 is SGHTA and CDR2 is FQGTGA in the germline V gene. CDR3 DNA sequence: TGTGCCAGCAGCTTCGGGACAGCAAACTCCTACGAGCAGTACTTC. Translation gives CASSFGTANSYEQYF.

This clonotype was seen more than once but under ten times. This sequence joins TRBV11-2 and TRBJ2-3; D unresolved. The CDR3 runs to 15 residues. Trimming took off 4 bases at V and 2 bases at J, with 13 bases between the two ends. In germline, CDR1 is SGHAT, CDR2 FQNNGV. CDR3 DNA sequence: TGTGCCAGCAGCTCTCGAGGACGGCCCACAGATACGCAGTATTTT. Residues: CASSSRGRPTDTQYF.

The chain combines TRBV21-1 with TRBJ2-7; the table's D call TRBD1 went unverified against the DNA. TRBV21-1 is a recognized pseudogene. The CDR3 spans 15 residues. CDR3 region: CASSKRTVLAYEQYF. CDR3 coding DNA: TGTGCCAGCAGCAAGAGGACAGTATTAGCCTACGAGCAGTACTTC.